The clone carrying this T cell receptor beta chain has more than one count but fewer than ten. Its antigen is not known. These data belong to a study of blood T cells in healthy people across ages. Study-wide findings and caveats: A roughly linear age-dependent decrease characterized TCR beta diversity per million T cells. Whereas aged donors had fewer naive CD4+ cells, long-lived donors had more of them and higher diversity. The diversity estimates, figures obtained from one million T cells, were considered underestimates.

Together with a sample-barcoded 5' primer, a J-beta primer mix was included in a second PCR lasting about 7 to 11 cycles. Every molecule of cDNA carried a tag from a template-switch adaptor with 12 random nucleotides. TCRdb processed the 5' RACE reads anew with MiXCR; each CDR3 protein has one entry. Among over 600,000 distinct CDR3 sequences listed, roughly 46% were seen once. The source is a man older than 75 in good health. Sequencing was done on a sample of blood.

The CDR3 sequence: CASGEGGYYEQYF. Here the CDR3 DNA reads TGCGCCAGCGGCGAAGGGGGCTACTACGAGCAGTACTTC. The V call is TRBV4-1, the J call TRBJ2-5; TRBD1 aligns across 7 bases. Matching the DNA end better, TRBJ2-7 makes the J call doubtful. Looked up from germline, CDR1 is MGHRA and CDR2 is YSYEKL. This CDR3 has 13 amino acids.